The sequence of this T cell receptor beta chain was determined in a study of CD8 T cells in Susac syndrome (dated by TCRdb to the late 2010s). Looking at the study overall: Among the sequenced Susac syndrome patients, six had clinically active disease and about eight were in clinical remission. The study used repertoire sequencing to test whether antigen drove CD8+ T cell activation and differentiation in Susac syndrome. At the time of blood withdrawal, Susac syndrome patients were either therapy-naive, taking corticosteroids (with some also receiving IVIg), or on IVIg alone.

RNA was extracted with the RNeasy kit and about 0.5 to 1 ug was reverse transcribed using random hexamers. TCR beta CDR3 regions were amplified with the immunoSEQ multiplex PCR assay covering 54 Vbeta and 13 Jbeta segments. PCR amplification bias was corrected using a synthetic template baseline for primer optimization and computational correction. The original pipeline was this. Reads were annotated to V, D and J genes per IMGT and analyzed with immunoSEQ Analyzer, keeping only productive sequences. Clonality was calculated as one minus the Shannon entropy normalized by log2 of the number of productive unique sequences. For each patient and control, public and private clones were evaluated within the 100 most prevalent clones. Clones were defined as Susac-specific when absent from the healthy and MS cohorts, from about a thousand published viral clones and from other ImmuneACCESS disease sequences. TCRdb reprocessing: public reads trimmed at Q25 with fastp, clones called with MiXCR, in-frame beta chains kept. CDR3 protein sequences are deduplicated, and each keeps its most common genes and DNA. TCRdb's processing, not the authors' own work, is the source of the V and J calls. The sample records 240,000 or so distinct CDR3 sequences, 96% of which are singletons. Roughly 0.1% of the sample lies in the top ten.

CDR1 MDHEN and CDR2 SYDVKM are derived from the germline V gene. The CDR3 covers 13 residues, taking in both the cysteine and the phenylalanine. Solely the CDR3 DNA is kept, with 39 bases framed from the first base. The junction shows trimming of 7 bases on V and 5 bases on J, plus 15 bases between the germline ends. Peripheral blood CD8+ and CD4+ T cells from healthy donors, Susac syndrome patients and multiple sclerosis patients were profiled using high-throughput TCR beta sequencing. Recently defined diagnostic criteria for definite or probable disease were met by the Susac syndrome patients. Bulk CD8+ and CD4+ T cells were purified by magnetic negative isolation, while CD8+ TEMRA cells were enriched using FACS. Blood was collected in EDTA tubes and processed within 24 hours, with PBMCs isolated through density gradient centrifugation. PBMCs destined for TCR sequencing were cryopreserved in liquid nitrogen and later thawed in a 37 °C water bath. The sorted or isolated CD4+, CD8+ and CD8+ TEMRA cells had a purity of 90% or higher.

In regard to this clonotype: Its antigen is currently not known. There are no base qualities to consult, and no much larger clone falls within one base.

The paper as a whole reports these results and caveats: The TCR sequencing and HLA analysis was acknowledged to have included a relatively small number of individuals. The CD4+ T cell repertoire of patients with Susac syndrome showed no detectable clonal expansion.

What was sequenced was CD4+ T cells from PBMCs. This clonotype originated in a human donor with Susac syndrome. The V and J genes are TRBV28 and TRBJ2-7, with no confidently assigned D gene. The CDR3 in this case is CASIATDRHEQYF. The base sequence is TGTGCCAGCATTGCGACCGACCGCCACGAGCAGTACTTC.